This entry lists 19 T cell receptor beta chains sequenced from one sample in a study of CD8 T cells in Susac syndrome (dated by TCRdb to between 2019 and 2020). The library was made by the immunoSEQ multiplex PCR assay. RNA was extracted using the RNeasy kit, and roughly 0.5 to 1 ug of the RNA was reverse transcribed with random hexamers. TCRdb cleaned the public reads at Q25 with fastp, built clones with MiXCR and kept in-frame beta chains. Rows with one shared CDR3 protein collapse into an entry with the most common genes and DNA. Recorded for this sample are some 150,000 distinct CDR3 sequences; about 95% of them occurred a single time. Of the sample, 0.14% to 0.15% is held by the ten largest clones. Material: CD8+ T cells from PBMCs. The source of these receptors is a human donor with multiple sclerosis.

This CDR3 is CASSYWVNEQYF. DNA for the CDR3: TGTGCCAGCAGCTACTGGGTTAACGAGCAGTACTTC. V and J are TRBV7-8 and TRBJ2-7; no definite D call. The CDR3 covers 12 residues. V lost 4 bases, J lost 5 bases, and 9 bases lay in between. The germline gives CDR1 SGHVS, CDR2 FQNEAQ.

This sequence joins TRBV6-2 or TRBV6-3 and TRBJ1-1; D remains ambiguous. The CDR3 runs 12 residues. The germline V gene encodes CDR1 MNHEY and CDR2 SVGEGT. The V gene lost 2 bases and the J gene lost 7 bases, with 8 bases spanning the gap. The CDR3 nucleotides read TGTGCCAGCAGTTACGAAGGGATTGAAGCTTTCTTT. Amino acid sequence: CASSYEGIEAFF.

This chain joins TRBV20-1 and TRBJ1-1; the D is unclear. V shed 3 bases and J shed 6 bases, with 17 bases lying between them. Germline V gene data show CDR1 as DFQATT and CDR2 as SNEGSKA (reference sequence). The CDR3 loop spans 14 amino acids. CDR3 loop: CSASPPPNMAEAFF. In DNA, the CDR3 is TGCAGTGCTAGTCCTCCCCCGAACATGGCTGAAGCTTTCTTT.

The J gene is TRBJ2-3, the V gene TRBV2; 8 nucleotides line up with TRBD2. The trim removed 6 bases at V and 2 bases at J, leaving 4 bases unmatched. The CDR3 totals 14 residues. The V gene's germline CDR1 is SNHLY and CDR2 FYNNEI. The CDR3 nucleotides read TGTGCCAGCAGAGCGGGGGCTTACACAGATACGCAGTATTTT. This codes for CASRAGAYTDTQYF. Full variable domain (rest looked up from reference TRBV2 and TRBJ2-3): EPEVTQTPSHQVTQMGQEVILRCVPISNHLYFYWYRQILGQKVEFLVSFYNNEISEKSEIFDDQFSVERPDGSNFTLKIRSTKLEDSAMYFCASRAGAYTDTQYFGPGTRLTVL.

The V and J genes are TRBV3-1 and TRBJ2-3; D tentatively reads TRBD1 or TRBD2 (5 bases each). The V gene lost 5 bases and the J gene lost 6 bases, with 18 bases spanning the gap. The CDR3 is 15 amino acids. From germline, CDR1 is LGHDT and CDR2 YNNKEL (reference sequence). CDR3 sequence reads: CASSSPGRTRDTQYF. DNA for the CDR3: TGTGCCAGCAGCTCTCCGGGGCGCACCAGGGATACGCAGTATTTT.

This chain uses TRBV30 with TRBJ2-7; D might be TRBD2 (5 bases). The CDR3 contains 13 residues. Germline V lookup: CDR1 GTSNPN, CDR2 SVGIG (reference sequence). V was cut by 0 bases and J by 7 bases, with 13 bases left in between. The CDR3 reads CAWSVLVKTEQYF. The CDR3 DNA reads TGTGCCTGGAGTGTACTAGTCAAAACGGAGCAGTACTTC.

CDR3 bases: TGTGCCAGCAGCTCCCCGACAGGGTCAGGTCTTGACACCGGGGAGCTGTTTTTT. It translates to CASSSPTGSGLDTGELFF. This chain links TRBV9 with TRBJ2-2, with 7 bases matching TRBD1. Germline V gives CDR1 SGDLS, CDR2 YYNGEE. The CDR3 covers 18 residues. Losses at the gene ends were 4 bases for V and 3 bases for J; bases not matched to a gene: 15.

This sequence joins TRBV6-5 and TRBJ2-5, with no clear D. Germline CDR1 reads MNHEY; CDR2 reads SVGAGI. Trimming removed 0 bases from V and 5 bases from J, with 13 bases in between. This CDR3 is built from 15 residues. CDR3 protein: CASSYSYSRKETQYF. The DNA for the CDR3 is TGTGCCAGCAGTTACTCGTACAGCCGTAAGGAGACCCAGTACTTC.

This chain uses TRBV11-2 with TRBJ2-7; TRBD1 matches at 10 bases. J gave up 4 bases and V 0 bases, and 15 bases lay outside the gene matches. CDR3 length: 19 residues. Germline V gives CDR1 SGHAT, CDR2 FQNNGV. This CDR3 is CASSLDLEAGTGEPYEQYV. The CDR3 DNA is TGTGCCAGCAGCTTAGATCTCGAGGCTGGGACAGGGGAGCCTTACGAGCAGTACGTC.

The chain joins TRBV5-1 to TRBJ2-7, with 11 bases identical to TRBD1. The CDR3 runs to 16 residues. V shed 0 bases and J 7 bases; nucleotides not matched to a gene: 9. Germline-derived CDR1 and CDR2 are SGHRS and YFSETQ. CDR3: CASSLARTGGYREQYF. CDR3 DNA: TGCGCCAGCAGCTTGGCCCGGACAGGGGGCTATCGGGAGCAGTACTTC.

CDR3 amino acids: CAASLGTQYF. Written as DNA, the CDR3 is TGTGCCGCCTCTTTAGGGACCCAGTACTTC. The chain combines TRBV30 with TRBJ2-5; D is unclear. The CDR3 length is 10 residues. Trimming took off 8 bases at V and 7 bases at J, with 11 bases between the two ends. Germline CDR1 is GTSNPN and CDR2 is SVGIG (reference sequence).

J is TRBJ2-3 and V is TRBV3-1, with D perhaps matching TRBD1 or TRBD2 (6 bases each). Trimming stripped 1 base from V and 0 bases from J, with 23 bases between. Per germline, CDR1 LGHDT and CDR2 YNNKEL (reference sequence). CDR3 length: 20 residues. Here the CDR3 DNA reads TGTGCCAGCAGCCAAGTGTACAGGGTCAGGCGGGACGAAAGCACAGATACGCAGTATTTT. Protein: CASSQVYRVRRDESTDTQYF.

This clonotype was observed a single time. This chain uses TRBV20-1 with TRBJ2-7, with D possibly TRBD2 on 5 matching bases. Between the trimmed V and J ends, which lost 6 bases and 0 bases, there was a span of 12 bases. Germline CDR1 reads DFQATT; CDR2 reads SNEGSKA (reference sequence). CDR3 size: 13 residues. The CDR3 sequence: CSASAGSSYEQYV. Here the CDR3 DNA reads TGCAGTGCCAGCGCGGGCAGCTCCTACGAGCAGTACGTC.

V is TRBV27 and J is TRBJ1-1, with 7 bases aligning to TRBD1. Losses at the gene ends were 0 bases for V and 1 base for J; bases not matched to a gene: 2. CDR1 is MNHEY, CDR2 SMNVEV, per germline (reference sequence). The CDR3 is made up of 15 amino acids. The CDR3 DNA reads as TGTGCCAGCAGTTTATCGGCAGGGGGGAACACTGAAGCTTTCTTT. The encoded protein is CASSLSAGGNTEAFF.

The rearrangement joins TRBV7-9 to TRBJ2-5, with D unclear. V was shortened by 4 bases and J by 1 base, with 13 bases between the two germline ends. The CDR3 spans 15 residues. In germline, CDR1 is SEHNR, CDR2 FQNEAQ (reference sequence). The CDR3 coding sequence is TGTGCCAGCAGCTCTTCGGTTTTGAGCCAAGAGACCCAGTACTTC. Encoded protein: CASSSSVLSQETQYF.

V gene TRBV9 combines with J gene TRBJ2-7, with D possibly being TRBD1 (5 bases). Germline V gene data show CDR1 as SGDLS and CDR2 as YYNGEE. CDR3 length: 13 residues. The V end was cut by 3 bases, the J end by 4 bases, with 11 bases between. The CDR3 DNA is TGTGCCAGCAGCGAGGGGTCCACGTACGAGCAGTACTTC. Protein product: CASSEGSTYEQYF.

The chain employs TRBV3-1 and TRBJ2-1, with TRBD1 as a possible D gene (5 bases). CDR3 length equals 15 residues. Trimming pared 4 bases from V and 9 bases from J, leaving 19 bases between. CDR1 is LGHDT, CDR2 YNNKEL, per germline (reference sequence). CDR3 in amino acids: CASSPTLDTRGEQFF. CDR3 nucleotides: TGTGCCAGCAGCCCTACTCTCGATACAAGGGGTGAGCAGTTCTTC.

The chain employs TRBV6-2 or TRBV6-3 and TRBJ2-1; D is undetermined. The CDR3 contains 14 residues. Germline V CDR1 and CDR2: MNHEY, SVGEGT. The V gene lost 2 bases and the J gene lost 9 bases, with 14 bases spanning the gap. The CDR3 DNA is TGTGCCAGCAGTTACGTTCTACGGCAGGTTGAGCAGTTCTTC. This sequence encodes CASSYVLRQVEQFF.

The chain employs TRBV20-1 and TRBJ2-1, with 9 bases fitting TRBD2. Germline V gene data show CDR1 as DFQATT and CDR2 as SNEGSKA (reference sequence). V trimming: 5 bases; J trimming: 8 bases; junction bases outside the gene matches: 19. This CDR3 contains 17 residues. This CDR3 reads CSAAAGGASGVRYEQFF. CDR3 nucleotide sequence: TGCAGTGCTGCCGCTGGGGGGGCTAGCGGGGTCAGATATGAGCAGTTCTTC.